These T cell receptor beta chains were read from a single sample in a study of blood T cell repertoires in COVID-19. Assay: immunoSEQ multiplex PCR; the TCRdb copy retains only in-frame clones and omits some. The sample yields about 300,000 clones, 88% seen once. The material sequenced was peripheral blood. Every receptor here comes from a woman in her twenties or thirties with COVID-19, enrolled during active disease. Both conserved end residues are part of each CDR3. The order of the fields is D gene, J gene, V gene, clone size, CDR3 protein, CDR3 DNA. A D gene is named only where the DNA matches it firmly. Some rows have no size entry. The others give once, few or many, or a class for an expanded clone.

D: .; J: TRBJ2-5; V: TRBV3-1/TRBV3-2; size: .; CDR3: CASSQDLARGLETQYF; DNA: TGTGCCAGCAGCCAAGATCTGGCCAGGGGATTAGAGACCCAGTACTTC
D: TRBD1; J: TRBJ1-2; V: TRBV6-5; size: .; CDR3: CASSIPGGDGYTF; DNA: TGTGCCAGCAGTATCCCAGGGGGCGATGGCTACACCTTC
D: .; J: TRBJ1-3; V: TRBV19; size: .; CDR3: CASSVQGESSGNTIYF; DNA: TGTGCCAGTAGTGTACAAGGGGAAAGCTCTGGAAACACCATATATTTT
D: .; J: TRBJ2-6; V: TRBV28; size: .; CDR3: CASSPQGAGANVLTF; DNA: TGTGCCAGCAGTCCCCAGGGTGCCGGGGCCAACGTCCTGACTTTC
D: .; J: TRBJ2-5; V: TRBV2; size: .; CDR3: CASRGRGGETQYF; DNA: TGTGCCAGCAGGGGTCGAGGGGGAGAGACCCAGTACTTC
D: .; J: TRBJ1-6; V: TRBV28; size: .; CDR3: CASSKTDPGALHF; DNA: TGTGCCAGCAGTAAAACGGACCCGGGAGCCCTCCACTTT
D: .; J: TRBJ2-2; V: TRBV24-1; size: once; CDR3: CATSGRSGPGELFF; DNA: TGTGCCACCAGTGGTCGGAGTGGCCCCGGGGAGCTGTTTTTT
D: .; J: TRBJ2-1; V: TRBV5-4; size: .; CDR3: CASSLGRPNSYNEQFF; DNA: TGTGCCAGCAGCTTGGGCAGGCCCAACTCCTACAATGAGCAGTTCTTC
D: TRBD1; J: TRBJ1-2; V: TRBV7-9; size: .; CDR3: CASSFTGGYGYTF; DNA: TGTGCCAGCAGCTTCACAGGGGGCTATGGCTACACCTTC
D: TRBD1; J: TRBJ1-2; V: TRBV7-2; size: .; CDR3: CASSAQGAVGYTF; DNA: TGTGCCAGCAGCGCCCAGGGGGCGGTTGGCTACACCTTC
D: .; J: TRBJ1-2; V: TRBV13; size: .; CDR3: CASTRAGWNYGYTF; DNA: TGTGCCAGCACGCGAGCAGGGTGGAACTATGGCTACACCTTC
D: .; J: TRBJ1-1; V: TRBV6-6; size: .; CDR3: CAIQGHTEAFF; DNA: TGTGCCATTCAGGGTCACACTGAAGCTTTCTTT
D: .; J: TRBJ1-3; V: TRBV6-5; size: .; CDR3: CASSTQGAGNTIYF; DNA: TGTGCCAGCAGTACCCAGGGTGCTGGAAACACCATATATTTT
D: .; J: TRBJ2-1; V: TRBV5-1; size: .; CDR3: CASSLGQTSYNEQFF; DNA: TGCGCCAGCAGTTTAGGACAGACATCCTACAATGAGCAGTTCTTC
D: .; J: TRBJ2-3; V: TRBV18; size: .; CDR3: CASSPSRGSTDTQYF; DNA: TGTGCCAGCTCACCGTCGAGGGGGAGCACAGATACGCAGTATTTT
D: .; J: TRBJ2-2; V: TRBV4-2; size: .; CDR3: CASSQVPGTGELFF; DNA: TGTGCCAGCAGCCAAGTTCCAGGGACCGGGGAGCTGTTTTTT
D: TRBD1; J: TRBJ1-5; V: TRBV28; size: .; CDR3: CASLGGTGDYSNQPQHF; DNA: TGTGCCAGCCTGGGGGGGACAGGAGATTATAGCAATCAGCCCCAGCATTTT
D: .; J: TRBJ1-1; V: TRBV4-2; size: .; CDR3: CASSQISGGDYEAFF; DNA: TGTGCCAGCAGCCAAATATCAGGTGGGGACTATGAAGCTTTCTTT
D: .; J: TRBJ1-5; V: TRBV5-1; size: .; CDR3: CASSLKDEGASKPQPQHF; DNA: TGCGCCAGCAGCTTGAAGGACGAAGGGGCATCGAAACCTCAGCCCCAGCATTTT
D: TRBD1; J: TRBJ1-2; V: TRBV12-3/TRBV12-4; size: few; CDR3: CASGTGGYGYTF; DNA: TGTGCCAGCGGAACAGGGGGCTATGGCTACACCTTC
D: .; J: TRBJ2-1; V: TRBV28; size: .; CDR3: CASSLPGSYNEQFF; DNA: TGTGCCAGCAGTTTACCCGGGTCCTACAATGAGCAGTTCTTC
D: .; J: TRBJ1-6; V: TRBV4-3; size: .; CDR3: CASSHVAAVLRRGGSPLHF; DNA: TGCGCCAGCAGCCACGTTGCAGCAGTCTTAAGAAGGGGAGGATCACCCCTCCACTTT
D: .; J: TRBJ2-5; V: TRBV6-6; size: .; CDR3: CASSYSRNQETQYF; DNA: TGTGCCAGCAGTTACTCCAGGAACCAAGAGACCCAGTACTTC
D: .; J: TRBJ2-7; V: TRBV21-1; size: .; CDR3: CASSNPTVWVGANEQYF; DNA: TGTGCCAGCAGCAATCCCACGGTATGGGTAGGGGCCAACGAGCAGTACTTC
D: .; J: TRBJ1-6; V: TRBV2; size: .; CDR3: CASSEARPPLHF; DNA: TGTGCCAGCAGTGAAGCGAGGCCACCCCTCCACTTT
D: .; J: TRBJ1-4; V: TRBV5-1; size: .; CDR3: CASSFQGSEKLFF; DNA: TGCGCCAGCAGCTTCCAGGGAAGTGAAAAACTGTTTTTT
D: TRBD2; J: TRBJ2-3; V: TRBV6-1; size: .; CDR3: CASSDRERGGGDTQYF; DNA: TGTGCCAGCAGTGACCGCGAGCGGGGGGGCGGGGATACGCAGTATTTT
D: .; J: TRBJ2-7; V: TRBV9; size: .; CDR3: CASSKTGLGYEQYF; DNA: TGTGCCAGCAGCAAAACGGGACTGGGCTACGAGCAGTACTTC
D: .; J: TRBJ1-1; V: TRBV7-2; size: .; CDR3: CASSLQENTEAFF; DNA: TGTGCCAGCAGCTTACAGGAGAACACTGAAGCTTTCTTT
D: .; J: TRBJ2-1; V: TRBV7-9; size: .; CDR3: CASKPGLDNEQFF; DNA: TGTGCCAGCAAACCGGGACTTGACAATGAGCAGTTCTTC
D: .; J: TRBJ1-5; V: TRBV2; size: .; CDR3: CASLLAGNQPQHF; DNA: TGTGCCAGCCTTTTGGCCGGCAATCAGCCCCAGCATTTT
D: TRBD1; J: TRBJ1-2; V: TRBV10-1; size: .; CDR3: CASTKDRDGPRGGYTF; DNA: TGCGCCAGCACCAAAGACAGGGACGGCCCCAGAGGAGGCTACACCTTC
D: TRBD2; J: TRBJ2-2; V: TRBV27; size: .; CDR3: CASSPGLAIGELFF; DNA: TGTGCCAGCAGCCCGGGACTAGCTATCGGGGAGCTGTTTTTT
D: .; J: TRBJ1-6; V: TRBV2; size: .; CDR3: CASRSDMSGGSPLHF; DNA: TGTGCCAGCAGATCCGACATGAGTGGAGGTTCACCCCTCCACTTT
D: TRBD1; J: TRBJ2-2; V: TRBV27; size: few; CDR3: CASGRLFRGKRGELFF; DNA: TGTGCCAGCGGGCGACTTTTCAGGGGGAAACGCGGGGAGCTGTTTTTT
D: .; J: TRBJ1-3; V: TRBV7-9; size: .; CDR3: CASSPRTDSGNTIYF; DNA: TGTGCCAGCAGCCCACGGACAGACTCTGGAAACACCATATATTTT
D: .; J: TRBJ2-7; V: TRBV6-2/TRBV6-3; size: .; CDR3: CASSQSTYEQYF; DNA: TGTGCCAGCAGTCAGTCGACCTACGAGCAGTACTTC
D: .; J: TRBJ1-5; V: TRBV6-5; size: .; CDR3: CASSFSGNQPQHF; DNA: TGTGCCAGCAGTTTTTCGGGGAATCAGCCCCAGCATTTT
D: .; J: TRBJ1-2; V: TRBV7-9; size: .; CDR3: CASSPVRGNYGYTF; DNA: TGTGCCAGCAGCCCCGTCCGGGGGAACTATGGCTACACCTTC
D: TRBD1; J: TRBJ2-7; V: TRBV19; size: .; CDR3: CASSIGTGGSYEQYF; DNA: TGTGCCAGTAGTATAGGGACAGGGGGATCCTACGAGCAGTACTTC